Sequencing of this TCR beta chain was carried out in a study of identical twins. Study results and limitations: For out-of-frame beta sequences, excess twin sharing was weaker.

This CDR3 has 11 amino acids. Between the trimmed V and J ends, which lost 3 bases and 6 bases, there was a span of 6 bases. Germline CDR1 reads DFQATT; CDR2 reads SNEGSKA (reference sequence). In the case of this clonotype: What it binds is not known.

All of the donors were Caucasians in good health. TCRdb re-analysed the 5' RACE reads in MiXCR, keeping a single row per CDR3 protein. This repertoire shows approximately 410,000 distinct CDR3 sequences, around 20% found once; its top ten account for roughly 12%. The receptor was isolated from a man aged 50 to 60 in good health. The chain is built from TRBV20-1 and TRBJ2-1; D ambiguous. Sequencing was carried out using naive T cells sorted from blood. The CDR3 nucleotides read TGCAGTGCTAGTCTGGTCAATGAGCAGTTCTTC. Translating gives CSASLVNEQFF.